This T cell receptor beta chain was captured by sequencing in a study of blood T cell repertoires in COVID-19. Here immunoSEQ multiplex PCR was the method, and the copy in TCRdb shows in-frame clones only, minus some. The data hold some 120,000 clones, with 88% observed a single time. The CDR3 length is 15 residues. The germline CDR1 and CDR2 sequences are SGHAT and FQNNGV. The V gene lost 5 bases and the J gene lost 4 bases, with 18 bases spanning the gap. The chain carries TRBV11-2 and TRBJ2-7; a possible D gene is TRBD1 (6 bases). The sequence derives from a human donor in a cohort sampled during active COVID-19. The sequenced sample consisted of peripheral blood. Here the CDR3 DNA reads TGTGCCAGCAGCCCAAAGGCACAGGGTAGGTACGAGCAGTACTTC. It encodes CASSPKAQGRYEQYF.